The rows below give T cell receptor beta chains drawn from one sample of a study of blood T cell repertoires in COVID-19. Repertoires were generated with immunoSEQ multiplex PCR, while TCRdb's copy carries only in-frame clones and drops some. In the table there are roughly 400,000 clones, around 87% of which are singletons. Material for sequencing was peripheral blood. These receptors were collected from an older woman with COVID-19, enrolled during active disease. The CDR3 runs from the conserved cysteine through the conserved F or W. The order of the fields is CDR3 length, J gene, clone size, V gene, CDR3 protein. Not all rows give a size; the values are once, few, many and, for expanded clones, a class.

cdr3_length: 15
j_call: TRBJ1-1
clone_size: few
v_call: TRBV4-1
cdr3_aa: CASSQDRGYNTEAFF

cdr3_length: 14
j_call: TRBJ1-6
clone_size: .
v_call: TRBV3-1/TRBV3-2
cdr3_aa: CASSRGTYNSPLHF

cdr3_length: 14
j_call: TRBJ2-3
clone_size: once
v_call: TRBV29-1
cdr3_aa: CSAGDRGNTDTQYF

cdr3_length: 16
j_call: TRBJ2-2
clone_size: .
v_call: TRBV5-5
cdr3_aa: CASSFRGSVGTGELFF

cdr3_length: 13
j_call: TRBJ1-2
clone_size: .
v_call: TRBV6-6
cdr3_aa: CASSYSDRDGYTF

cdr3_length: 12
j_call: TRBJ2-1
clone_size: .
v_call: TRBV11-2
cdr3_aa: CASRDGYNEQFF

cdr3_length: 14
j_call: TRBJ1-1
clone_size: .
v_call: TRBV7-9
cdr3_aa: CASARGASNTEAFF

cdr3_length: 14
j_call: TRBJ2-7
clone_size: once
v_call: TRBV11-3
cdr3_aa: CASSKGQNGYEQYF

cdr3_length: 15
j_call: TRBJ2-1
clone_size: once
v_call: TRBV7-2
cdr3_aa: CASSLMRGGLSEQFF

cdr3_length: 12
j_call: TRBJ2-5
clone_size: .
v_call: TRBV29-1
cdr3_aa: CSVEVQQETQYF

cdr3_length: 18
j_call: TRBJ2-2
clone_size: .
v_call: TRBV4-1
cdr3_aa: CASSQERSWASNTGELFF

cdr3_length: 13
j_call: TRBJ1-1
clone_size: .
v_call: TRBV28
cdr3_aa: CASSPYRGPEAFF

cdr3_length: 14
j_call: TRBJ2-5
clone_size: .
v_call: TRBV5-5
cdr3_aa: CASTTYFGKETQYF

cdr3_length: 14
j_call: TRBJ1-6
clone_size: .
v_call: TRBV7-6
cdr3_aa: CASSDGQENSPLHF

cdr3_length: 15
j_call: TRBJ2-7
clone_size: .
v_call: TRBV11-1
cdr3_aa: CASSRTPGQNYEQYF

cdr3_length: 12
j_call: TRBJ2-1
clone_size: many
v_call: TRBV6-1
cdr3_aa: CASSEGRGQRFF

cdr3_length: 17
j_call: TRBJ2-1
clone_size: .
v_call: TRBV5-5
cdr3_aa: CASSSVGGQRLNNEQFF

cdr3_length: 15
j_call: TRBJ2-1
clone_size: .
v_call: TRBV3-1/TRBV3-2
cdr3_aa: CASSQGRETYNEQFF

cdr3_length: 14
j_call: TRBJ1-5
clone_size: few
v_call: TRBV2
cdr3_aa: CASSGTGGKQPQHF

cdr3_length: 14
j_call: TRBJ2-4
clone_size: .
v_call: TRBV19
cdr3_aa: CASGTDRGTNIQYF

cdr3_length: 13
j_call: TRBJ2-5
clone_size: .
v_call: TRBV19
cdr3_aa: CASSNRAGETQYF

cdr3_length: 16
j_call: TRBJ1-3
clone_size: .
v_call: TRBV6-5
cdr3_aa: CASSYSATLSGNTIYF

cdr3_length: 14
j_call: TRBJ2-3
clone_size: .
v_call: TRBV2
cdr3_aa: CASNRDTYTDTQYF

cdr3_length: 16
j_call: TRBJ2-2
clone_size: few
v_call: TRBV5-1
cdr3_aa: CASSQGTSGVRGELFF

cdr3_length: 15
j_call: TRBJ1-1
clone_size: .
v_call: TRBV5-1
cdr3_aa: CASSLGQGMNTEAFF

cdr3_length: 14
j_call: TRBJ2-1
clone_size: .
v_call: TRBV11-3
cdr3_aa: CASSRSSAANEQFF

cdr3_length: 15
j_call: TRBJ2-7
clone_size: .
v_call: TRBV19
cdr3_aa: CASRSTYKSSYEQYF

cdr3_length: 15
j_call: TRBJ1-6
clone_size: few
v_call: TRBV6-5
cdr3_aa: CASSYSETGNSPLHF

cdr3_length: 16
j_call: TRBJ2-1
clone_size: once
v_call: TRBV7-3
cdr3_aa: CASSLLGTSGYNEQFF

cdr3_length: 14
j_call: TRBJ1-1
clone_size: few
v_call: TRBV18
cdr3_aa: CASSPDRGDAEAFF

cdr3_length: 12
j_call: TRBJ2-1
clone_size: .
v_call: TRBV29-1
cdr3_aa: CSVANLYNEQFF

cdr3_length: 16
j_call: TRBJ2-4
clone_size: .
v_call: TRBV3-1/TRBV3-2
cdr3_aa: CASSFKRGGLGNIQYF

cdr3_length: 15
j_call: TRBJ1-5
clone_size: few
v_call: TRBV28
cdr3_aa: CATRSGGFSNQPQHF

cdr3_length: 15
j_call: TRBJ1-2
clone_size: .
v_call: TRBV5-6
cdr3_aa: CASRESGQGKFGYTF

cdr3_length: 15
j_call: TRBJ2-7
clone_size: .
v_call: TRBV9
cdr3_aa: CASRERQGGSYEQYF

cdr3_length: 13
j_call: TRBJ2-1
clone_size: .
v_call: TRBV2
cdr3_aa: CASSEAGYNEQFF

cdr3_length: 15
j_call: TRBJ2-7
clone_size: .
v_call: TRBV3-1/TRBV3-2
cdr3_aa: CASSQAGGGTYEQYF

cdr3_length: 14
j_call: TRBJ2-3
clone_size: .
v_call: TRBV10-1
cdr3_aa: CASSTQDNADTQYF

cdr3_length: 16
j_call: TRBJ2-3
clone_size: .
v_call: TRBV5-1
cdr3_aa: CASSLLRAGAADTQYF